These T cell receptor beta chains were read from a single sample in a study of blood T cell repertoires in COVID-19. This table comes from immunoSEQ multiplex PCR, and its TCRdb copy is limited to in-frame clones, with some not included. The table shows 250,000 to 300,000 clones, with around 84% occurring only once. The material sequenced was peripheral blood. The origin of the receptors is a woman aged 55-69 years with COVID-19, enrolled during active disease. Each CDR3 is given with its conserved first and last residue. D genes are given only for firm matches. Clone size is not always given. Where it is, it says once, few, many or a class for expanded clones.

v_call: TRBV9; d_call: NA; clone_size: NA; j_call: TRBJ2-2; cdr3_nt: TGTGCCAGCAGCGTTCGACAGGGACTGAACACCGGGGAGCTGTTTTTT; cdr3_aa: CASSVRQGLNTGELFF
v_call: TRBV18; d_call: TRBD1; clone_size: NA; j_call: TRBJ2-3; cdr3_nt: TGTGCCAGCTCACCCCGGGACAGGGGCACAGATACGCAGTATTTT; cdr3_aa: CASSPRDRGTDTQYF
v_call: TRBV11-3; d_call: NA; clone_size: NA; j_call: TRBJ2-7; cdr3_nt: TGTGCCAGCAGCTCAACCGGGACAAACTACGAGCAGTACTTC; cdr3_aa: CASSSTGTNYEQYF
v_call: TRBV5-4; d_call: NA; clone_size: few; j_call: TRBJ2-1; cdr3_nt: TGTGCCAGCAGCTTTGAACGGGGGTCTTCCTACAATGAGCAGTTCTTC; cdr3_aa: CASSFERGSSYNEQFF
v_call: TRBV19; d_call: NA; clone_size: NA; j_call: TRBJ1-1; cdr3_nt: TGTGCCAGTAGTCAATTCGACAGCTATGATGCTTTCTTT; cdr3_aa: CASSQFDSYDAFF
v_call: TRBV28; d_call: TRBD2; clone_size: NA; j_call: TRBJ2-3; cdr3_nt: TGTGCCAGCAGTTTGGGGACTAGCGGGGTCAGCACAGATACGCAGTATTTT; cdr3_aa: CASSLGTSGVSTDTQYF
v_call: TRBV11-2; d_call: NA; clone_size: NA; j_call: TRBJ2-5; cdr3_nt: TGTACCAGCAGCCCTCCCGCGGGGGCTGGGACCCAGTACTTC; cdr3_aa: CTSSPPAGAGTQYF
v_call: TRBV3-1/TRBV3-2; d_call: TRBD2; clone_size: NA; j_call: TRBJ2-2; cdr3_nt: TGTGCCAGCAGCCAACTAGCGGGAGCCGGGGAGCTGTTTTTT; cdr3_aa: CASSQLAGAGELFF
v_call: TRBV23-1; d_call: TRBD2; clone_size: NA; j_call: TRBJ2-6; cdr3_nt: TGCGCCAGCACCCCTGGGGGGGTCAGGGCCCACTCTGGGGCCAACGTCCTGACTTTC; cdr3_aa: CASTPGGVRAHSGANVLTF
v_call: TRBV5-1; d_call: TRBD1; clone_size: once; j_call: TRBJ2-7; cdr3_nt: TGCGCCAGCAGCTCCGGGACAGGGGGCGAGCAGTACTTC; cdr3_aa: CASSSGTGGEQYF
v_call: TRBV19; d_call: TRBD1; clone_size: NA; j_call: TRBJ1-1; cdr3_nt: TGTGCCAGCCACTATCCAACCGACAGGGTGGCTTTCTTT; cdr3_aa: CASHYPTDRVAFF
v_call: TRBV5-6; d_call: NA; clone_size: once; j_call: TRBJ1-6; cdr3_nt: TGTGCCAGCAGCTCATCAGGGCTTAACTCACCCCTCCACTTT; cdr3_aa: CASSSSGLNSPLHF
v_call: TRBV5-1; d_call: TRBD1; clone_size: NA; j_call: TRBJ1-5; cdr3_nt: TGCGCCAGCAGCTTGATCCAGGGGGCTCAGCCCCAGCATTTT; cdr3_aa: CASSLIQGAQPQHF
v_call: TRBV30; d_call: NA; clone_size: NA; j_call: TRBJ1-6; cdr3_nt: TGTGCCTGGAGTGTCCGATTCAGTTCACCCCTCCACTTT; cdr3_aa: CAWSVRFSSPLHF
v_call: TRBV28; d_call: TRBD2; clone_size: NA; j_call: TRBJ2-4; cdr3_nt: TGTGCCAGCAGTTTACGGGGACTAGCGGGAGCCAAAAACATTCAGTACTTC; cdr3_aa: CASSLRGLAGAKNIQYF
v_call: TRBV18; d_call: NA; clone_size: NA; j_call: TRBJ1-5; cdr3_nt: TGTGCCAGCTCTCCAGAGGTCAATCAGCCCCAGCATTTT; cdr3_aa: CASSPEVNQPQHF
v_call: TRBV5-1; d_call: NA; clone_size: NA; j_call: TRBJ2-2; cdr3_nt: TGCGCCAGCAGCTTGTTCTCCGGGATGAACACCGGGGAGCTGTTTTTT; cdr3_aa: CASSLFSGMNTGELFF
v_call: TRBV2; d_call: NA; clone_size: NA; j_call: TRBJ2-7; cdr3_nt: TGTGCCAGCAAAGGAGACCACTACGAGCAGTACTTC; cdr3_aa: CASKGDHYEQYF
v_call: TRBV5-6; d_call: TRBD2; clone_size: NA; j_call: TRBJ2-4; cdr3_nt: TGTGCCAGCCAATGGGGAGTAATAGCGGGAGGGGAAAAAAACATTCAGTACTTC; cdr3_aa: CASQWGVIAGGEKNIQYF
v_call: TRBV7-3; d_call: TRBD1; clone_size: NA; j_call: TRBJ1-1; cdr3_nt: TGTGCCAGCAGCCCCAAATGGACAGGGGGGTCGGTTCTGAACACTGAAGCTTTCTTT; cdr3_aa: CASSPKWTGGSVLNTEAFF
v_call: TRBV27; d_call: NA; clone_size: NA; j_call: TRBJ1-5; cdr3_nt: TGTGCCAGCAGTGTACGAGGGGGACAGCCCCAGCATTTT; cdr3_aa: CASSVRGGQPQHF
v_call: TRBV27; d_call: TRBD1; clone_size: NA; j_call: TRBJ1-4; cdr3_nt: TGTGCCAGCAGACCCACAGGGGGCGGAAAACTGTTTTTT; cdr3_aa: CASRPTGGGKLFF
v_call: TRBV3-1/TRBV3-2; d_call: TRBD2; clone_size: NA; j_call: TRBJ2-2; cdr3_nt: TGTGCCAGCAGCCAAGCCCTAGCGGGAGCGAACACCGGGGAGCTGTTTTTT; cdr3_aa: CASSQALAGANTGELFF
v_call: TRBV10-3; d_call: NA; clone_size: NA; j_call: TRBJ1-4; cdr3_nt: TGTGCCATCAGTGTAATGGGCCCACCTAATGAAAAACTGTTTTTT; cdr3_aa: CAISVMGPPNEKLFF
v_call: TRBV15; d_call: TRBD1; clone_size: NA; j_call: TRBJ2-7; cdr3_nt: TGTGCCACCACAAGGGACAGGCTACCCTACGAGCAGTACTTC; cdr3_aa: CATTRDRLPYEQYF
v_call: TRBV11-1; d_call: TRBD1; clone_size: NA; j_call: TRBJ2-1; cdr3_nt: TGTGCCAGCAGCTTAAGGGACAGGGGATCCAATGAGCAGTTCTTC; cdr3_aa: CASSLRDRGSNEQFF
v_call: TRBV12-3/TRBV12-4; d_call: NA; clone_size: NA; j_call: TRBJ2-1; cdr3_nt: TGTGCCAGCAGTTTGATCAGGGGCAATGAGCAGTTCTTC; cdr3_aa: CASSLIRGNEQFF
v_call: TRBV3-1/TRBV3-2; d_call: NA; clone_size: NA; j_call: TRBJ2-7; cdr3_nt: TGTGCCAGCAGCTCCCCGGGAACCCCAGGGCAGTACTTC; cdr3_aa: CASSSPGTPGQYF
v_call: TRBV19; d_call: NA; clone_size: NA; j_call: TRBJ2-3; cdr3_nt: TGTGCCAGTAGGGCGACTAGCACAGATACGCAGTATTTT; cdr3_aa: CASRATSTDTQYF
v_call: TRBV7-9; d_call: TRBD2; clone_size: NA; j_call: TRBJ2-1; cdr3_nt: TGTGCCAGCAGCCCCCGAGCGGGAGGTTACAATGAGCAGTTCTTC; cdr3_aa: CASSPRAGGYNEQFF
v_call: TRBV5-6; d_call: TRBD1; clone_size: NA; j_call: TRBJ1-2; cdr3_nt: TGTGCCAGCAGCTTGGCTGGGACAGGATATGGCTACACCTTC; cdr3_aa: CASSLAGTGYGYTF
v_call: TRBV30; d_call: TRBD1; clone_size: NA; j_call: TRBJ1-2; cdr3_nt: TGTGCCTGGAGTGAAGTTATGCGGGAAGGGGGCAACTATGGCTACACCTTC; cdr3_aa: CAWSEVMREGGNYGYTF
v_call: TRBV3-1/TRBV3-2; d_call: NA; clone_size: NA; j_call: TRBJ1-5; cdr3_nt: TGTGCCAGCAGCCAAGGGGGGGGGAGTGGGCCCCAGCATTTT; cdr3_aa: CASSQGGGSGPQHF
v_call: TRBV30; d_call: TRBD1; clone_size: NA; j_call: TRBJ1-2; cdr3_nt: TGTGCCTCGAGGACAGGGCCTAACTATGGCTACACCTTC; cdr3_aa: CASRTGPNYGYTF
v_call: TRBV5-1; d_call: TRBD2; clone_size: NA; j_call: TRBJ2-2; cdr3_nt: TGCGCCAGCAGCTTACCCCCCGGCGGGAGAACCGGGGAGCTGTTTTTT; cdr3_aa: CASSLPPGGRTGELFF
v_call: TRBV27; d_call: TRBD2; clone_size: NA; j_call: TRBJ2-3; cdr3_nt: TGTGCCAGCAGGTACCCGAGCGGGAGAACAGATACGCAGTATTTT; cdr3_aa: CASRYPSGRTDTQYF
v_call: TRBV5-4; d_call: NA; clone_size: NA; j_call: TRBJ1-1; cdr3_nt: TGTGCCAGCAGTGAGCAGGGTAGGGTCACTGAAGCTTTCTTT; cdr3_aa: CASSEQGRVTEAFF
v_call: TRBV2; d_call: NA; clone_size: many; j_call: TRBJ2-4; cdr3_nt: TGTGCCAGCAGTCTTGATACTTTAGCCAAAAACATTCAGTACTTC; cdr3_aa: CASSLDTLAKNIQYF